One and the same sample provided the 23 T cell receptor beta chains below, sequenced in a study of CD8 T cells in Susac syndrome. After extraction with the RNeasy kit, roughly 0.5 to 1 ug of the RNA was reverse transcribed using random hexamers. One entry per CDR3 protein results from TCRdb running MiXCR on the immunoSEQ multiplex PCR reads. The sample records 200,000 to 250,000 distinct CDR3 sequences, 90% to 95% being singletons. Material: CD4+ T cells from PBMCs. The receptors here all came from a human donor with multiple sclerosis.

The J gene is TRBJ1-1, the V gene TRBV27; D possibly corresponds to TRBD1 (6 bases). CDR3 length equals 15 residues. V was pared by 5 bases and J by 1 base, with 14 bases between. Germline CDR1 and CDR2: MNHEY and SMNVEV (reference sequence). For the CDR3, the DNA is TGTGCCAGCAGTGCGGACAGAGATTCGAACACTGAAGCTTTCTTT. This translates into CASSADRDSNTEAFF.

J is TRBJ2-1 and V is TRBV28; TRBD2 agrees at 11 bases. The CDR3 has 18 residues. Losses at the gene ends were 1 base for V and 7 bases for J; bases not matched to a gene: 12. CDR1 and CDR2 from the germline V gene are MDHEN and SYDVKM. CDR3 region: CASSLFIDLAGGTNEQFF. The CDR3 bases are TGTGCCAGCAGTTTATTTATTGATCTAGCGGGGGGTACAAATGAGCAGTTCTTC. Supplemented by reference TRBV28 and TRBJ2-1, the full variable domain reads DVKVTQSSRYLVKRTGEKVFLECVQDMDHENMFWYRQDPGLGLRLIYFSYDVKMKEKGDIPEGYSVSREKKERFSLILESASTNQTSMYLCASSLFIDLAGGTNEQFFGPGTRLTVL.

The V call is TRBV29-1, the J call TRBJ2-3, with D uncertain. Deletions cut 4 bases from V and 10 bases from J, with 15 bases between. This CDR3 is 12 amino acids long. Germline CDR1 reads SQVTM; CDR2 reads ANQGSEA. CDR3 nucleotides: TGCAGCGTTGTATTCAGGTTCTCTCCGCAGTATTTT. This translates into CSVVFRFSPQYF.

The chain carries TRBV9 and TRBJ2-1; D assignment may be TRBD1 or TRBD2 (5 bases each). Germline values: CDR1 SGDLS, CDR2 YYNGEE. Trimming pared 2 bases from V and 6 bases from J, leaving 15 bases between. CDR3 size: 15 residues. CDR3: CASSVGTLGPNEQFF. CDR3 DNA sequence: TGTGCCAGCAGCGTGGGGACCCTCGGCCCCAATGAGCAGTTCTTC.

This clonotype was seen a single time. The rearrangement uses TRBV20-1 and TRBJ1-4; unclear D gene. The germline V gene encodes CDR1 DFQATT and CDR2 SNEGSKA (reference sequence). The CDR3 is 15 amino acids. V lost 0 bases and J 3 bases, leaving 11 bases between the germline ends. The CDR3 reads CSARDRRLPNEKLFF. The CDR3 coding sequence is TGCAGTGCTAGAGATCGGAGGCTGCCTAATGAAAAACTGTTTTTT.

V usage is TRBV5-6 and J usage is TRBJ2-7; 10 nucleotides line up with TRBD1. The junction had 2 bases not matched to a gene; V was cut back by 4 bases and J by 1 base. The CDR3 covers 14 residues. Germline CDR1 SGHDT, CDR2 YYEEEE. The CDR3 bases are TGTGCCAGCAGCATGGACAGGGGGTCCTACGAGCAGTACGTC. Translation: CASSMDRGSYEQYV.

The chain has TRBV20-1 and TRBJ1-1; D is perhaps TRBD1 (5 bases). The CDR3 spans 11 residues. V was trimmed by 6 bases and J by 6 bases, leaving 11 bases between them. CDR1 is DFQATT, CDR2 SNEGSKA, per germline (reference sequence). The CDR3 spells CSAFRGSEAFF. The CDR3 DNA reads TGCAGTGCCTTTCGGGGCTCTGAAGCTTTCTTT.

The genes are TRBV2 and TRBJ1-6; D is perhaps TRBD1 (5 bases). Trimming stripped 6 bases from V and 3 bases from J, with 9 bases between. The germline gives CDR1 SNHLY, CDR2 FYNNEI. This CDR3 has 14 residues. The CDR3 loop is CASREDNYNSPLHF. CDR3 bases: TGTGCCAGCAGGGAGGACAACTATAATTCACCCCTCCACTTT.

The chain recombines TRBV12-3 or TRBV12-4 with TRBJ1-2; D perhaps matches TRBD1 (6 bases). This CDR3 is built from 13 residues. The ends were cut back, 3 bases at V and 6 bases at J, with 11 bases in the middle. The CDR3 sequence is CASSFRRGNGYTF. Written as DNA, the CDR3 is TGTGCCAGCAGTTTTCGCAGGGGTAATGGCTACACCTTC.

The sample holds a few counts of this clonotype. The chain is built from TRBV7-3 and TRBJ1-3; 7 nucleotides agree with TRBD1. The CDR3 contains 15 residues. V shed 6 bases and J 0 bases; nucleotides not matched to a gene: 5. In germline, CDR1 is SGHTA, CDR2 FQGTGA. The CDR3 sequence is CASSRDRYSGNTIYF. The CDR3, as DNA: TGTGCCAGCAGTCGGGACAGATACTCTGGAAACACCATATATTTT.

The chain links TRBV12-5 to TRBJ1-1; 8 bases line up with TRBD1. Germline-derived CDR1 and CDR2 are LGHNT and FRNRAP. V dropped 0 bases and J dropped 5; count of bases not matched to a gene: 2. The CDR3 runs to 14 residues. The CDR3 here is CASGLVDRATEAFF. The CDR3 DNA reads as TGTGCTAGTGGTTTGGTGGACAGGGCTACTGAAGCTTTCTTT.

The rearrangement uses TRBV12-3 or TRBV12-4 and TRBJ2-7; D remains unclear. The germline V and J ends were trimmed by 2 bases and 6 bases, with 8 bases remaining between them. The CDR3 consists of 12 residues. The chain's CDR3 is CASSLPWAEQYF. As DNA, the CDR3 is TGTGCCAGCAGTTTACCCTGGGCCGAGCAGTACTTC.

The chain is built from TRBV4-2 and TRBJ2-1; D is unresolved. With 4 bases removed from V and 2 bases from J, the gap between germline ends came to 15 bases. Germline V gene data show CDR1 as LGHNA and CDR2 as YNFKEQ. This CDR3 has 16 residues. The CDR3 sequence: CASSPTIGAPYNEQFF. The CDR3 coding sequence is TGTGCCAGCAGCCCCACAATCGGTGCCCCCTACAATGAGCAGTTCTTC.

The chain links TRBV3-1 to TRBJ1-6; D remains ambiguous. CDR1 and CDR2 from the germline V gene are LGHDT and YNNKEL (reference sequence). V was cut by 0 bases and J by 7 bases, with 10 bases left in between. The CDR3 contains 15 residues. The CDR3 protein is CASSQEVIGNSPLHF. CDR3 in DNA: TGTGCCAGCAGCCAAGAGGTCATAGGGAATTCACCCCTCCACTTT. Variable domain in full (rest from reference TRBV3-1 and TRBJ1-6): DTAVSQTPKYLVTQMGNDKSIKCEQNLGHDTMYWYKQDSKKFLKIMFSYNNKELIINETVPNRFSPKSPDKAHLNLHINSLELGDSAVYFCASSQEVIGNSPLHFGNGTRLTVT.

The chain's CDR3 is CASSQGGGGWNQPQHF. The CDR3 DNA reads TGTGCCAGCAGCCAAGGGGGAGGGGGATGGAATCAGCCCCAGCATTTT. This chain joins TRBV3-1 and TRBJ1-5, with D maybe TRBD1 (6 bases). The germline gives CDR1 LGHDT, CDR2 YNNKEL (reference sequence). The CDR3 totals 16 residues. The V gene lost 1 base and the J gene lost 4 bases, with 14 bases spanning the gap.

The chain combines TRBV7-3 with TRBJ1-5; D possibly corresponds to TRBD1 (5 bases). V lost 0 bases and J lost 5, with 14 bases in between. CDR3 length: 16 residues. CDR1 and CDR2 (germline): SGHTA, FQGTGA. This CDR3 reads CASSLTRGGKYQPQHF. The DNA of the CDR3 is TGTGCCAGCAGCTTAACGCGGGGGGGGAAGTATCAGCCCCAGCATTTT. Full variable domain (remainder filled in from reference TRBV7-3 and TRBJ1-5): GAGVSQTPSNKVTEKGKYVELRCDPISGHTALYWYRQSLGQGPEFLIYFQGTGAADDSGLPNDRFFAVRPEGSVSTLKIQRTERGDSAVYLCASSLTRGGKYQPQHFGDGTRLSIL.

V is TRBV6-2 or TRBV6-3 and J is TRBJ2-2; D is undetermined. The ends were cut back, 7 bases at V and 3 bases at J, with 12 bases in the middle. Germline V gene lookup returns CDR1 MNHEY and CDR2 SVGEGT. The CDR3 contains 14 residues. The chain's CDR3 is CASTPSRYTGELFF. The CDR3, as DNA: TGTGCCAGCACCCCTTCCCGGTACACCGGGGAGCTGTTTTTT.

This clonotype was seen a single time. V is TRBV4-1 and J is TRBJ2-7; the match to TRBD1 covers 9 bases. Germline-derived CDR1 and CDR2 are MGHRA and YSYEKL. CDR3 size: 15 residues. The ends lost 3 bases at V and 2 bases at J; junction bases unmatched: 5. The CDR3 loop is CASSHPGTGTYEQYF. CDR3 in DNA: TGCGCCAGCAGCCACCCCGGGACAGGGACCTACGAGCAGTACTTC.

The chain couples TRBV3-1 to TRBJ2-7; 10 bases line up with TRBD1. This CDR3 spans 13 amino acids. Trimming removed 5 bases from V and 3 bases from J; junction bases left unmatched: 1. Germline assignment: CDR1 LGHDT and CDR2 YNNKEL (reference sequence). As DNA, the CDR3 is TGTGCCAGCAGCGGACAGGGGGGCTACGAGCAGTACTTC. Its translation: CASSGQGGYEQYF.

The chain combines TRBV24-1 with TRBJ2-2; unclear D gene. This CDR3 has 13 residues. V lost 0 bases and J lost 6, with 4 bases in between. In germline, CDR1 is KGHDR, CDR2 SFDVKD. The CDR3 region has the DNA TGTGCCACCAGTGATTTGCGTCCCGGGGAGCTGTTTTTT. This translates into CATSDLRPGELFF.

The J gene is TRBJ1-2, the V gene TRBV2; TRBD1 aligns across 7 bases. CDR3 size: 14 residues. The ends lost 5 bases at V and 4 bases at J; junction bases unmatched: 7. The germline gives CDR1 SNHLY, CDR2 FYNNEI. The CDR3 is CASSSKTGPYGYTF. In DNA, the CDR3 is TGTGCCAGCAGTTCCAAGACAGGGCCCTATGGCTACACCTTC.

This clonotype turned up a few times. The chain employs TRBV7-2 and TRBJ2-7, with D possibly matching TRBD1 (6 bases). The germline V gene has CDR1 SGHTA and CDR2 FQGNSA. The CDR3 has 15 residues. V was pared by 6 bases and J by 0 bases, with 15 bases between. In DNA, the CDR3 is TGTGCCAGCAGATCGAACCGGGACAACTCCTACGAGCAGTACTTC. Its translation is CASRSNRDNSYEQYF.

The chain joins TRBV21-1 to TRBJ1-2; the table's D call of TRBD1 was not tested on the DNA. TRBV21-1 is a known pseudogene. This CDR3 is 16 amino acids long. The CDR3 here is CASSGQQGAKGYGYTF. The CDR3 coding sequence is TGTGCCAGCAGCGGTCAACAGGGAGCCAAAGGCTATGGCTACACCTTC.